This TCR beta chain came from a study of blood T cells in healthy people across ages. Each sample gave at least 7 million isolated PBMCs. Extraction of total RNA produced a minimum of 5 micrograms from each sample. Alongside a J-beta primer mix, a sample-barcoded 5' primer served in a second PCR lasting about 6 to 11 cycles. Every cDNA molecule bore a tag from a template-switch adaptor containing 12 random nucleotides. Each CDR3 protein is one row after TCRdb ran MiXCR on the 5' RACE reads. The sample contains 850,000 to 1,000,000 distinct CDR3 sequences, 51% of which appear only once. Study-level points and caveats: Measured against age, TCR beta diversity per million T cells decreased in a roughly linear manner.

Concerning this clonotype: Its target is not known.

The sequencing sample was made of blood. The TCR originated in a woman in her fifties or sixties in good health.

The DNA for the CDR3 is TGTGCCAGCAGCCAAGATCGGGGGGGGCCAGATACGCAGTATTTT. This codes for CASSQDRGGPDTQYF. The chain couples TRBV3-1 to TRBJ2-3, with TRBD2 matching over 8 bases. V was clipped by 0 bases and J by 4 bases; unmatched bases: 3. This CDR3 has 15 amino acids. CDR1 and CDR2 (germline): LGHDT, YNNKEL (reference sequence).